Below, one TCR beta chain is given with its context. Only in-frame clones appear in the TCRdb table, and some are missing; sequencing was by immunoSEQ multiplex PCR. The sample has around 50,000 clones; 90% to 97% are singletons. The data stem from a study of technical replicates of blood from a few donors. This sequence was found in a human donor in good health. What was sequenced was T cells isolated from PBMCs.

The CDR3 protein is CASTVIGNEQYF. CDR3 DNA sequence: TGTGCCAGCACGGTGATCGGGAACGAGCAGTACTTC. This rearrangement joins TRBV6-1 to TRBJ2-7; TRBD2 is a possible D gene (5 bases). The germline CDR1 and CDR2 sequences are MNHNS and SASEGT. Trimming stripped 7 bases from V and 5 bases from J, with 12 bases between. The CDR3 contains 12 residues.